These 10 T cell receptor beta chains were all obtained from the same sample, sequenced in a study of T-cell reconstitution after alpha-beta-depleted transplantation in children. Library preparation (for TCRbeta) was performed with unique molecular identifiers. From the PCR reads, TCRdb called clonotypes with MiXCR, one entry per CDR3 protein. This table has approximately 520,000 distinct CDR3 sequences, approximately 10% appearing once. Sequences were derived from PBMCs, mostly from graft donor cells, sampled 180 days after TCRalphabeta/CD19-depleted stem cell transplant. The receptors here all came from a female patient between 2 and 15 years old who had a stem cell transplant for aplastic anemia, so the T cells may come from the graft donor.

This clonotype came up a few times. The V call is TRBV18, the J call TRBJ2-3; D remains ambiguous. CDR1 KGHSH and CDR2 LQKENI come from the germline V gene. There are 14 residues in the CDR3. V was trimmed by 0 bases and J by 4 bases, leaving 8 bases between them. CDR3 loop: CASSPPSRADTQYF. CDR3 DNA sequence: TGTGCCAGCTCACCACCGAGCCGGGCAGATACGCAGTATTTT. Looking up the rest from reference TRBV18 and TRBJ2-3 gives the full variable domain: NAGVMQNPRHLVRRRGQEARLRCSPMKGHSHVYWYRQLPEEGLKFMVYLQKENIIDESGMPKERFSAEFPKEGPSILRIQQVVRGDSAAYFCASSPPSRADTQYFGPGTRLTVL.

The chain has TRBV5-1 and TRBJ1-1; no clear D. The CDR3 is 15 residues long. CDR1 is SGHRS and CDR2 is YFSETQ in the germline V gene. V lost 7 bases and J 4 bases, leaving 20 bases between the germline ends. CDR3 coding DNA: TGCGCCAGCCGCTCTCGGTGGCCGATGGGCACTGAAGCTTTCTTT. This translates into CASRSRWPMGTEAFF.

The chain has TRBV11-3 and TRBJ1-2, with 7 nucleotides matching TRBD1. The CDR3 loop spans 14 amino acids. Germline CDR1 reads SGHNT; CDR2 reads YENEEA. Trimming removed 6 bases from V and 3 bases from J; junction bases left unmatched: 7. CDR3 sequence: CASSRTGLYYGYTF. CDR3 DNA: TGTGCCAGCAGTAGGACAGGTCTTTACTATGGCTACACCTTC.

This clonotype was counted at least ten times. The chain couples TRBV4-3 to TRBJ1-1; the D is unclear. The CDR3 is 13 amino acids. Germline V lookup: CDR1 LGHNA, CDR2 YSLEER. The V and J ends lost 0 bases and 8 bases respectively, with 10 bases between them. The CDR3 region has the DNA TGCGCCAGCAGCCAAGATCTGGGGTCGGAAGCTTTCTTT. It encodes CASSQDLGSEAFF.

This clonotype was seen ten or more times. The V call is TRBV25-1, the J call TRBJ2-1, with D hard to call. Germline values: CDR1 MGHDK, CDR2 SYGVNS. The V and J ends lost 7 bases and 8 bases respectively, with 12 bases between them. This CDR3 region has 12 residues. CDR3 coding DNA: TGTGCCAGCATCTCTATGGATGATGAGCAGTTCTTC. Protein sequence: CASISMDDEQFF.

This clonotype was seen more than once but under ten times. The chain is built from TRBV5-1 and TRBJ2-7; 7 nucleotides line up with TRBD1. CDR1 is SGHRS and CDR2 is YFSETQ in the germline V gene. The V segment lost 7 bases and the J segment 0 bases; nucleotides outside the gene matches: 19. The CDR3 is 18 residues long. The CDR3 loop reads CASPLNRGFFVSSYEQYV. The CDR3 DNA reads as TGCGCCAGCCCCCTAAACAGGGGATTTTTCGTCAGCTCCTACGAGCAGTACGTC.

This clonotype has a count of ten or more. This chain links TRBV27 with TRBJ2-5; perhaps TRBD2 as D (5 bases). From germline, CDR1 is MNHEY and CDR2 SMNVEV (reference sequence). The CDR3 contains 16 residues. The V end was cut by 6 bases, the J end by 5 bases, with 22 bases between. The CDR3 DNA sequence: TGTGCCAGCAGCCCTCTCCCCGAGAGGGCCCAGGAGACCCAGTACTTC. Its translation: CASSPLPERAQETQYF.

The rearrangement links TRBV12-5 to TRBJ2-7; no firm D call. Germline-derived CDR1 and CDR2 are LGHNT and FRNRAP. The CDR3 is 13 residues long. With 7 bases removed from V and 2 bases from J, the gap between germline ends came to 12 bases. The CDR3 DNA reads TGTGCTAGTGCCATCGGACGGACCTACGAGCAGTACGTC. Its translation is CASAIGRTYEQYV.

This clonotype was seen more than once but under ten times. This rearrangement joins TRBV3-1 to TRBJ1-1; no clear D. The CDR3 is 13 amino acids. V lost 4 bases, J lost 4 bases, and 10 bases lay in between. In germline, CDR1 is LGHDT, CDR2 YNNKEL (reference sequence). The CDR3 reads CASSRLRATEAFF. For the CDR3, the DNA is TGTGCCAGCAGCCGACTTCGGGCCACTGAAGCTTTCTTT.

There are many counts of this clonotype. The genes are TRBV7-8 and TRBJ2-3, with D uncertain. The ends were cut back, 0 bases at V and 4 bases at J, with 5 bases in the middle. The CDR3 loop spans 13 amino acids. Germline lookup yields CDR1 SGHVS and CDR2 FQNEAQ. The CDR3 spells CASSLAVPDTQYF. CDR3 sequence (DNA): TGTGCCAGCAGCTTAGCGGTCCCAGATACGCAGTATTTT. The whole variable domain, remainder taken from reference TRBV7-8 and TRBJ2-3, is GAGVSQSPRYKVAKRGQDVALRCDPISGHVSLFWYQQALGQGPEFLTYFQNEAQLDKSGLPSDRFFAERPEGSVSTLKIQRTQQEDSAVYLCASSLAVPDTQYFGPGTRLTVL.